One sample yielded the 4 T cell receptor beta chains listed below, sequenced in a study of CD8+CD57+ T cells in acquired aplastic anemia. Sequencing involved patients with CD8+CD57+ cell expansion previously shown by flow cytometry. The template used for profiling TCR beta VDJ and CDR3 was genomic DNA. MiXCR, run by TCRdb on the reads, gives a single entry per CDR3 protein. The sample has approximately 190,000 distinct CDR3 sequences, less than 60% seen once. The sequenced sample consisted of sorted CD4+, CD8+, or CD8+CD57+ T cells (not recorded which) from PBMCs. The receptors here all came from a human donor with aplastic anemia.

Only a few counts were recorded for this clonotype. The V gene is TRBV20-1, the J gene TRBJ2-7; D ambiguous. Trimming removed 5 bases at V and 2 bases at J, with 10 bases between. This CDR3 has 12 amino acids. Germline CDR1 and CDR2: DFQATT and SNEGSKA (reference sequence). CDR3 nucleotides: TGCAGTGCTCTTGAGGACCCCTACGAGCAGTACTTC. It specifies CSALEDPYEQYF.

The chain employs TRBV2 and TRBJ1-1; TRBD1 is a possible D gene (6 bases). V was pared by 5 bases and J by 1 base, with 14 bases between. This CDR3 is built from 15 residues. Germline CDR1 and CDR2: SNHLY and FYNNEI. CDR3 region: CASSLYPTGNTEAFF. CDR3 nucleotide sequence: TGTGCCAGCAGTTTATACCCGACAGGGAACACTGAAGCTTTCTTT.

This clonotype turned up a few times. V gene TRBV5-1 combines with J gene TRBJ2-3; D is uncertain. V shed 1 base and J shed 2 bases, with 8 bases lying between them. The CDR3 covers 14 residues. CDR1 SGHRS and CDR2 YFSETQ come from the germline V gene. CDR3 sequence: CASSLLVHTDTQYF. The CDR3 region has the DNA TGCGCCAGCAGCTTGTTGGTCCACACAGATACGCAGTATTTT.

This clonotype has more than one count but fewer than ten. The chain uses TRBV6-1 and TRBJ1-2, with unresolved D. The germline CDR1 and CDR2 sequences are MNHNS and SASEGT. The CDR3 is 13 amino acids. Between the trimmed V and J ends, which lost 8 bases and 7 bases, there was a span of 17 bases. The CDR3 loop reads CASCPGWAGGYTF. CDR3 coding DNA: TGTGCCAGCTGTCCCGGGTGGGCGGGTGGCTACACCTTC.